These T cell receptor beta chains were read from a single sample in a study of tumour-infiltrating T cells in Burkitt lymphoma. Sequenced by immunoSEQ multiplex PCR; TCRdb stores in-frame clones only, minus some. Among about 15,000 clones, around four fifths were seen once, and the ten largest hold 2.1%. Sample: tumor tissue. The receptors stem from a human donor with diffuse large B-cell lymphoma. CDR3s include the opening cysteine and the closing phenylalanine or tryptophan. Each record gives: clone size, D gene, J gene, V gene, CDR3 protein, CDR3 DNA. A D gene is named only where the DNA matches it firmly. Size is omitted from some rows. Given values are once, few, many or a class for expanded clones.

clone size: NA
D gene: TRBD1
J gene: TRBJ2-2
V gene: TRBV6-7
CDR3 protein: CASSYLDRVMTGELFF
CDR3 DNA: TGTGCCAGCAGTTACCTGGACAGGGTAATGACCGGGGAGCTGTTTTTT

clone size: NA
D gene: TRBD2
J gene: TRBJ2-3
V gene: TRBV19
CDR3 protein: CASSRGLADNTDTQYF
CDR3 DNA: TGTGCCAGTAGTAGAGGACTAGCAGATAACACAGATACGCAGTATTTT

clone size: NA
D gene: NA
J gene: TRBJ2-4
V gene: TRBV4-3
CDR3 protein: CASSQDIVGNIQYF
CDR3 DNA: TGCGCCAGCAGCCAAGATATTGTGGGTAACATTCAGTACTTC

clone size: NA
D gene: NA
J gene: TRBJ2-2
V gene: TRBV6-5
CDR3 protein: CASTSNTGELFF
CDR3 DNA: TGTGCCAGCACCAGCAACACCGGGGAGCTGTTTTTT

clone size: NA
D gene: TRBD2
J gene: TRBJ2-3
V gene: TRBV5-8
CDR3 protein: CASSLAGGITDTQYF
CDR3 DNA: TGTGCCAGCAGCCTAGCGGGAGGTATCACAGATACGCAGTATTTT

clone size: NA
D gene: TRBD1
J gene: TRBJ2-7
V gene: TRBV29-1
CDR3 protein: CSVTDRGLYEQYF
CDR3 DNA: TGCAGCGTGACGGACAGGGGGCTCTACGAGCAGTACTTC

clone size: once
D gene: NA
J gene: TRBJ2-7
V gene: TRBV11-2
CDR3 protein: CASSFDEQYF
CDR3 DNA: TGTGCCAGCAGCTTCGACGAGCAGTACTTC

clone size: NA
D gene: NA
J gene: TRBJ1-6
V gene: TRBV25-1
CDR3 protein: CASSDGGSPLHF
CDR3 DNA: TGTGCCAGCAGTGACGGAGGCTCACCCCTCCACTTT

clone size: NA
D gene: NA
J gene: TRBJ2-1
V gene: TRBV5-6
CDR3 protein: CASNAPLKSSYNEQFF
CDR3 DNA: TGTGCCAGCAACGCACCTCTAAAGAGCTCCTACAATGAGCAGTTCTTC

clone size: NA
D gene: NA
J gene: TRBJ1-1
V gene: TRBV1
CDR3 protein: CTSSRAPSGRNTEAFF
CDR3 DNA: TGCACCAGCAGCCGCGCGCCGTCGGGACGTAACACTGAAGCTTTCTTT

clone size: NA
D gene: TRBD2
J gene: TRBJ2-7
V gene: TRBV9
CDR3 protein: CASSASGINEQYF
CDR3 DNA: TGTGCCAGCAGCGCTAGCGGGATCAACGAGCAGTACTTC

clone size: NA
D gene: NA
J gene: TRBJ1-4
V gene: TRBV6-1
CDR3 protein: CASSEYEGFTNEKLFF
CDR3 DNA: TGTGCCAGCAGTGAATATGAAGGTTTCACTAATGAAAAACTGTTTTTT

clone size: NA
D gene: TRBD1
J gene: TRBJ1-3
V gene: TRBV28
CDR3 protein: CASSGTGELPNTIYF
CDR3 DNA: TGTGCCAGCAGTGGGACAGGCGAACTGCCTAACACCATATATTTT

clone size: NA
D gene: NA
J gene: TRBJ1-2
V gene: TRBV5-1
CDR3 protein: CASSLFGVPDYGYTF
CDR3 DNA: TGCGCCAGCAGCTTGTTTGGGGTTCCGGACTATGGCTACACCTTC

clone size: NA
D gene: NA
J gene: TRBJ2-2
V gene: TRBV14
CDR3 protein: CASSPPVGTGELFF
CDR3 DNA: TGTGCCAGCAGCCCTCCGGTGGGCACCGGGGAGCTGTTTTTT

clone size: NA
D gene: NA
J gene: TRBJ1-5
V gene: TRBV11-2
CDR3 protein: CASSLNSNQPQHF
CDR3 DNA: TGTGCCAGCAGCTTAAATAGCAATCAGCCCCAGCATTTT

clone size: once
D gene: TRBD2
J gene: TRBJ2-7
V gene: TRBV18
CDR3 protein: CASSPTTSDLSYEQYF
CDR3 DNA: TGTGCCAGCTCACCCACCACTAGCGACCTCTCCTACGAGCAGTACTTC

clone size: NA
D gene: NA
J gene: TRBJ1-4
V gene: TRBV7-9
CDR3 protein: CASSLGSRDRYNEKLFF
CDR3 DNA: TGTGCCAGCAGCTTAGGGAGCCGGGACCGCTATAATGAAAAACTGTTTTTT

clone size: few
D gene: NA
J gene: TRBJ2-2
V gene: TRBV14
CDR3 protein: CASTPWGGPGELFF
CDR3 DNA: TGTGCCAGCACGCCTTGGGGGGGCCCCGGGGAGCTGTTTTTT

clone size: NA
D gene: TRBD1
J gene: TRBJ2-3
V gene: TRBV4-3
CDR3 protein: CASSQEGAGTGSDTQYF
CDR3 DNA: TGCGCCAGCAGCCAAGAGGGGGCCGGGACAGGGTCAGATACGCAGTATTTT

clone size: NA
D gene: NA
J gene: TRBJ2-2
V gene: TRBV27
CDR3 protein: CASSLSPLAGELFF
CDR3 DNA: TGTGCCAGCAGTTTATCCCCTCTCGCCGGGGAGCTGTTTTTT

clone size: few
D gene: NA
J gene: TRBJ1-6
V gene: TRBV2
CDR3 protein: CASRPDSPYNSPLHF
CDR3 DNA: TGTGCCAGCAGACCAGACAGCCCCTATAATTCACCCCTCCACTTT